This T cell receptor (beta chain) was observed in a study of shared clonotypes between healthy human individuals. Study background: The people who gave samples were two women and a few men aged 18 to 49. Three CD4 naive, three CD4 memory, two CD8 naive and one CD8 memory plate were used per donor. Notes on the study in general: Roughly 5% of naive CD4 clonotypes were shared across a few donors.

Per the study methods: Junction-only sequences without quality scores came from ImmunoSEQ, so filtering differed. TCRdb's table, derived via immunoSEQ multiplex PCR, lists solely in-frame clones and lacks some. V, J and clone size derive from that table, while D and trimming were established from the DNA sequence. Counted here are 2 million to 2.5 million clones, 90% to 96% occurring once; the ten biggest clones make up more than 0.1%. With 5 bases removed from V and 1 base from J, the gap between germline ends came to 14 bases. Per the germline V gene, CDR1 is SEHNR and CDR2 is FQNEAQ (reference sequence). The CDR3 consists of 15 residues. This clone is a singleton in its sample. Its antigen is unknown.

The receptor's source is a young man in good health. The sequenced sample consisted of naive CD4+ T cells sorted from blood. Documented subset: CD45RA+ positively selected. The genes are TRBV7-9 and TRBJ1-1; D gene uncertain. DNA for the CDR3: TGTGCCAGCAGCGGTACCTGGACGGGGAACACTGAAGCTTTCTTT. It codes for CASSGTWTGNTEAFF.